These 30 T cell receptor beta chains came from one sample sequenced in a study of T-cell reconstitution after alpha-beta-depleted transplantation in children. For TCRbeta, the library was prepared with unique molecular identifiers. TCRdb re-called the PCR reads with MiXCR, one entry per CDR3 protein. The sample includes about 980,000 distinct CDR3 sequences, 25% to 35% of them seen just once. Here the sequenced sample was PBMCs, mostly from graft donor cells, taken 360 days after TCRalphabeta/CD19-depleted stem cell transplant. The receptors were gathered from a boy under two years old who had a stem cell transplant for SCID, so the T cells may come from the graft donor.

The chain carries TRBV9 and TRBJ1-2; D remains ambiguous. The germline V gene has CDR1 SGDLS and CDR2 YYNGEE. The CDR3 runs to 16 residues. Trimming left V 0 bases short and J 2 bases short, with 14 bases between. The CDR3 DNA follows: TGTGCCAGCAGCGTAGCCGCCGGGGAGATAAACTATGGCTACACCTTC. It specifies CASSVAAGEINYGYTF.

J is TRBJ2-7 and V is TRBV4-2; 8 nucleotides align to TRBD1. The CDR3 covers 19 residues. The germline CDR1 and CDR2 sequences are LGHNA and YNFKEQ. Germline trimming cut 0 bases from V and 3 bases from J; bases unmatched to any gene: 16. CDR3 region: CASSQDPLIGQGRVYEQYF. The CDR3 nucleotides are TGTGCCAGCAGCCAAGATCCCCTGATAGGACAGGGACGTGTCTACGAGCAGTACTTC.

The gene calls are TRBV29-1 and TRBJ1-1; TRBD1 might be the D (6 bases). The CDR3 spans 11 residues. The germline gives CDR1 SQVTM, CDR2 ANQGSEA. V lost 3 bases to trimming and J lost 10 bases, with 12 bases between them. The CDR3 reads CSVDPGGGAFF. The CDR3 DNA sequence: TGCAGCGTTGACCCAGGAGGGGGAGCTTTCTTT. The whole variable domain, filled in from reference TRBV29-1 and TRBJ1-1, reads SAVISQKPSRDICQRGTSLTIQCQVDSQVTMMFWYRQQPGQSLTLIATANQGSEATYESGFVIDKFPISRPNLTFSTLTVSNMSPEDSSIYLCSVDPGGGAFFGQGTRLTVV.

This CDR3 is CASSPSSFGDGGYTF. CDR3 nucleotides: TGTGCCAGCTCACCTTCTTCTTTCGGGGATGGCGGCTACACCTTC. V gene TRBV18 combines with J gene TRBJ1-2; D ambiguous. V was clipped by 3 bases and J by 8 bases, with 19 bases between them. Germline V lookup: CDR1 KGHSH, CDR2 LQKENI. This CDR3 region has 15 residues.

This clonotype showed up just once. This chain joins TRBV4-1 and TRBJ1-5; D not certain. The CDR3 totals 16 residues. V dropped 1 base and J dropped 4 bases, with 14 bases sitting between them. The germline gives CDR1 MGHRA, CDR2 YSYEKL. The CDR3 nucleotides read TGCGCCAGCAGCCAAGGGGGAAGGGCGGATAATCAGCCCCAGCATTTT. Protein sequence: CASSQGGRADNQPQHF.

The chain links TRBV28 to TRBJ1-4; TRBD1 might be the D (6 bases). This CDR3 spans 15 amino acids. V was pared by 6 bases and J by 8 bases, with 19 bases between. The germline gives CDR1 MDHEN, CDR2 SYDVKM. For the CDR3, the DNA is TGTGCCAGCAGCCGTCCACGGGGGACAAACGAAAAACTGTTTTTT. Protein sequence: CASSRPRGTNEKLFF.

The chain links TRBV11-1 to TRBJ2-2; 7 nucleotides match TRBD1. Germline lookup yields CDR1 SGHAT and CDR2 FQDESV (reference sequence). CDR3 length: 14 amino acids. The ends lost 5 bases at V and 7 bases at J; junction bases unmatched: 7. CDR3 loop: CASSVQGKGGELFF. CDR3 in DNA: TGTGCCAGCAGCGTACAGGGGAAAGGCGGGGAGCTGTTTTTT. The whole variable domain, filled in from reference TRBV11-1 and TRBJ2-2, reads EAEVAQSPRYKITEKSQAVAFWCDPISGHATLYWYRQILGQGPELLVQFQDESVVDDSQLPKDRFSAERLKGVDSTLKIQPAELGDSAMYLCASSVQGKGGELFFGEGSRLTVL.

The genes are TRBV7-9 and TRBJ2-6; TRBD2 is a possible D gene (6 bases). The germline CDR1 and CDR2 sequences are SEHNR and FQNEAQ (reference sequence). CDR3 length equals 15 residues. V lost 6 bases and J 5 bases, leaving 14 bases between the germline ends. The CDR3 sequence is CASSSLGTRANVLTF. The DNA for the CDR3 is TGTGCCAGCAGTTCCTTGGGGACTCGGGCCAACGTCCTGACTTTC.

The rearrangement links TRBV7-9 to TRBJ2-7; D might be TRBD1 or TRBD2, each matching 5 bases. This CDR3 has 14 amino acids. Trimming removed 1 base from V and 2 bases from J, with 9 bases in between. Germline assignment: CDR1 SEHNR and CDR2 FQNEAQ (reference sequence). The CDR3 DNA sequence: TGTGCCAGCAGCTTAGTCGGGGCGACCTACGAGCAGTACTTC. Translation: CASSLVGATYEQYF.

This rearrangement joins TRBV6-2 or TRBV6-3 to TRBJ1-5; 7 bases are a match to TRBD1. The CDR3 loop spans 14 amino acids. Per germline, CDR1 MNHEY and CDR2 SVGEGT. After removal of 2 bases from V and 6 bases from J, the junction contained 4 bases not matched to a gene. The DNA of the CDR3 is TGTGCCAGCAGTTACAGGGGGCGAAGTCAGCCCCAGCATTTT. It encodes CASSYRGRSQPQHF.

V and J are TRBV20-1 and TRBJ2-7; 7 nucleotides agree with TRBD1. V lost 5 bases and J lost 3; bases outside the gene matches: 4. The CDR3 sequence is 12 residues long. Looked up from germline, CDR1 is DFQATT and CDR2 is SNEGSKA (reference sequence). The CDR3 is CSAEGANYEQYF. The CDR3, as DNA: TGCAGTGCTGAGGGGGCGAACTACGAGCAGTACTTC.

This clonotype has a handful of counts. CDR3 DNA sequence: TGTGCCAGCAGTTACCCGGGACAGGGAGAGTACTTC. Its translation: CASSYPGQGEYF. V usage is TRBV6-2 or TRBV6-3 and J usage is TRBJ2-7; 9 nucleotides agree with TRBD1. With 2 bases clipped from V and 11 bases from J, the junction kept 4 bases outside the gene matches. Germline values: CDR1 MNHEY, CDR2 SVGEGT. The CDR3 has 12 residues.

This clonotype showed up many times. This chain connects TRBV6-2 or TRBV6-3 to TRBJ1-1; 10 nucleotides agree with TRBD1. CDR3 length: 15 residues. J was trimmed by 0 bases and V by 8 bases; bases with no gene match: 6. CDR1 is MNHEY and CDR2 is SVGEGT in the germline V gene. CDR3 nucleotide sequence: TGTGCCAGCTCCCGACAGGGGGCCGTGAACACTGAAGCTTTCTTT. This sequence encodes CASSRQGAVNTEAFF.

This chain connects TRBV27 to TRBJ2-2, with TRBD2 identical over 7 bases. This CDR3 spans 16 amino acids. The ends lost 5 bases at V and 1 base at J; junction bases unmatched: 7. The germline V gene has CDR1 MNHEY and CDR2 SMNVEV (reference sequence). The CDR3, as DNA: TGTGCCAGCAGTCTCCCGGGACTACAGAACACCGGGGAGCTGTTTTTT. Amino acid sequence: CASSLPGLQNTGELFF.

J is TRBJ2-2 and V is TRBV20-1; weak D call: TRBD1 (6 bases). V dropped 4 bases and J dropped 1 base, with 7 bases sitting between them. Per the germline V gene, CDR1 is DFQATT and CDR2 is SNEGSKA (reference sequence). The CDR3 is 13 amino acids. CDR3 bases: TGCAGTGCTATGGGACAGAACACCGGGGAGCTGTTTTTT. Translating it yields CSAMGQNTGELFF.

This clonotype was seen a handful of times. V usage is TRBV20-1 and J usage is TRBJ2-5, with D hard to call. Trimming removed 2 bases from V and 1 base from J, with 5 bases in between. This CDR3 spans 12 amino acids. Per germline, CDR1 DFQATT and CDR2 SNEGSKA (reference sequence). The CDR3 sequence: CSARQIQETQYF. CDR3 nucleotides: TGCAGTGCTAGACAGATCCAAGAGACCCAGTACTTC.

A remark on this clonotype: At one end the junction does not follow the germline gene, possibly because of a read error. The chain carries TRBV20-1 and TRBJ2-3, with 13 bases lining up with TRBD2. Germline values: CDR1 DFQATT, CDR2 SNEGSKA (reference sequence). This CDR3 region has 21 residues. CDR3 residues: CSASRDTLAGGGTTSTETQYF. The CDR3 DNA reads TGCAGTGCTAGCCGTGATACACTAGCGGGGGGGGGTACTACTAGCACAGAAACGCAGTATTTT.

This clonotype was observed a few times. This sequence joins TRBV6-1 and TRBJ2-2, with a possible D match to TRBD1 (6 bases). Trimming cost V 6 bases and J 5 bases, with 10 bases left between them. The CDR3 runs 13 residues. From germline, CDR1 is MNHNS and CDR2 SASEGT. CDR3 sequence: CASRHRVTGELFF. CDR3 nucleotide sequence: TGTGCCAGCAGACACAGGGTAACCGGGGAGCTGTTTTTT.

This clonotype has just a few counts. The chain is built from TRBV7-9 and TRBJ2-7; no clear D. CDR1 is SEHNR, CDR2 FQNEAQ, per germline (reference sequence). The CDR3 has 14 amino acids. V gave up 5 bases and J gave up 0 bases, with 11 bases separating them. The CDR3 protein is CASSPSSSSYEQYF. Written as DNA, the CDR3 is TGTGCCAGCAGCCCCTCCAGCAGCTCCTACGAGCAGTACTTC.

This clonotype appeared a few times. V is TRBV6-1 and J is TRBJ2-6, with unresolved D. V gave up 7 bases and J gave up 0 bases, with 10 bases separating them. The CDR3 has 15 residues. Germline CDR1 is MNHNS and CDR2 is SASEGT. The DNA of the CDR3 is TGTGCCAGCACCCCAAGCAGCTCTGGGGCCAACGTCCTGACTTTC. Translated, it gives CASTPSSSGANVLTF.

The V and J genes are TRBV4-1 and TRBJ1-6, with a tentative D call TRBD1 (5 bases). CDR3 length equals 13 residues. Germline assignment: CDR1 MGHRA and CDR2 YSYEKL. Trimming cost V 1 base and J 11 bases, with 9 bases left between them. The DNA of the CDR3 is TGCGCCAGCAGCCAAGCGCAGGGTACACCCCTCCACTTT. It yields the protein CASSQAQGTPLHF.

This clonotype was detected a few times. This chain uses TRBV29-1 with TRBJ1-3; weak D call: TRBD1 (5 bases). The V and J ends lost 5 bases and 2 bases respectively, with 10 bases between them. CDR1 is SQVTM, CDR2 ANQGSEA, per germline. The length of the CDR3 is 13 residues. The CDR3 loop reads CSVKQDAGNTIYF. In nucleotides, the CDR3 is TGCAGCGTTAAACAGGACGCTGGAAACACCATATATTTT.

This clonotype was counted only a few times. The chain has TRBV6-5 and TRBJ1-6; D uncertain. V lost 2 bases and J lost 2, with 7 bases in between. The germline V gene encodes CDR1 MNHEY and CDR2 SVGAGI. This CDR3 spans 15 amino acids. In DNA, the CDR3 is TGTGCCAGCAGTTACCGGGTGACCTATAATTCACCCCTCCACTTT. Encoded protein: CASSYRVTYNSPLHF.

This clonotype came up a few times. The gene calls are TRBV12-3 or TRBV12-4 and TRBJ2-7; unclear D gene. Trimming removed 8 bases from V and 0 bases from J, with 8 bases in between. This CDR3 spans 12 amino acids. The CDR3 region is CASGLGSYEQYF. The CDR3 DNA follows: TGTGCCAGCGGGTTAGGCTCCTACGAGCAGTACTTC.

The chain combines TRBV5-1 with TRBJ2-5; 7 bases agree with TRBD1. Germline loops: CDR1 SGHRS, CDR2 YFSETQ. J lost 3 bases, V lost 1 base, and 6 bases had no gene match. The CDR3 covers 15 residues. The CDR3 reads CASSLTGAKEETQYF. For the CDR3, the DNA is TGCGCCAGCAGCTTGACAGGGGCTAAAGAAGAGACCCAGTACTTC.

This clonotype has just a few counts. The rearrangement links TRBV29-1 to TRBJ2-5; D is ambiguous. The CDR3 is 11 residues long. V was pared by 5 bases and J by 3 bases, with 7 bases between. The germline V gene has CDR1 SQVTM and CDR2 ANQGSEA. The CDR3 DNA follows: TGCAGCGTTCTGCCGAAAGAGACCCAGTACTTC. It translates to CSVLPKETQYF. Drawing the rest from reference TRBV29-1 and TRBJ2-5, the complete variable domain is SAVISQKPSRDICQRGTSLTIQCQVDSQVTMMFWYRQQPGQSLTLIATANQGSEATYESGFVIDKFPISRPNLTFSTLTVSNMSPEDSSIYLCSVLPKETQYFGPGTRLLVL.

This clonotype occurred many times. The chain combines TRBV29-1 with TRBJ2-7; TRBD1 aligns across 7 bases. This CDR3 spans 12 amino acids. Germline V gene data show CDR1 as SQVTM and CDR2 as ANQGSEA. The trim removed 4 bases at V and 3 bases at J, leaving 3 bases unmatched. The CDR3 bases are TGCAGCGTTGGGGGACAGAACTACGAGCAGTACTTC. This translates into CSVGGQNYEQYF.

V and J are TRBV6-2 or TRBV6-3 and TRBJ2-1; no clear D gene. The length of the CDR3 is 18 residues. Trimming took 0 bases from V and 7 from J, leaving 22 bases between them. The germline gives CDR1 MNHEY, CDR2 SVGEGT. The CDR3 coding sequence is TGTGCCAGCAGTTACTCAAGCCTATTACAAACCCTTGGGAATGAGCAGTTCTTC. It encodes CASSYSSLLQTLGNEQFF.

The chain recombines TRBV6-1 with TRBJ2-3; 10 bases line up with TRBD1. After removal of 8 bases from V and 5 bases from J, the junction contained 10 bases not matched to a gene. This CDR3 comprises 15 residues. The germline V gene encodes CDR1 MNHNS and CDR2 SASEGT. CDR3 protein: CASALTGGGRDTQYF. DNA for the CDR3: TGTGCCAGCGCCTTGACAGGGGGCGGGAGAGATACGCAGTATTTT.

This clonotype was recorded a few times. The V and J genes are TRBV20-1 and TRBJ2-3, with 7 bases lining up with TRBD1. This CDR3 contains 11 residues. Germline loops: CDR1 DFQATT, CDR2 SNEGSKA (reference sequence). V gave up 7 bases and J gave up 4 bases; unmatched junction bases: 2. The CDR3 DNA follows: TGCAGTGTACAGGGGCCAGATACGCAGTATTTT. This translates into CSVQGPDTQYF.